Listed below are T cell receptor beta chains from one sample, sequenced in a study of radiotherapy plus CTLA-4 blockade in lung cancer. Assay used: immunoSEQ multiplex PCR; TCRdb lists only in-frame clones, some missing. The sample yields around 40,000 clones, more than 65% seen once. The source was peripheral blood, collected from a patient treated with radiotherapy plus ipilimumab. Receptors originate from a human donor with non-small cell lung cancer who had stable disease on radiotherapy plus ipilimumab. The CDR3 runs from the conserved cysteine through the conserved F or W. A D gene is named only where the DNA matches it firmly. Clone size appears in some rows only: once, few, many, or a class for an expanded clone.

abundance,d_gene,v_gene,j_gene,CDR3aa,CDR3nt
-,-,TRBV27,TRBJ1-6,CASSWGGHGVSPLHF,TGTGCCAGCAGTTGGGGGGGACATGGGGTGTCACCCCTCCACTTT
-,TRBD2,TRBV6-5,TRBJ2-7,CASSYTGTSNYEQYF,TGTGCCAGCAGTTACACCGGGACTAGCAACTACGAGCAGTACTTC
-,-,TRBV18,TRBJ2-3,CASSPPRQPTDTQYF,TGTGCCAGCTCACCACCGCGACAGCCCACAGATACGCAGTATTTT
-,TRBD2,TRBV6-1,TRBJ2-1,CASSAYIRASGGANEQFF,TGTGCCAGCAGTGCTTATATCCGGGCTAGCGGGGGGGCCAATGAGCAGTTCTTC
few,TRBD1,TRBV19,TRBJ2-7,CASSIATTGGFYEQYF,TGTGCCAGTAGTATAGCCACGACAGGGGGATTCTACGAGCAGTACTTC
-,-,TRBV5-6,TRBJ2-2,CASSSEGGTSNTGELFF,TGTGCCAGCAGCTCAGAGGGCGGCACCTCGAACACCGGGGAGCTGTTTTTT
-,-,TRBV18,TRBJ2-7,CASHPQGRSYEQYF,TGTGCCAGCCATCCCCAGGGCAGATCCTACGAGCAGTACTTC
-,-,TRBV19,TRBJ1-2,CASKAGPSRDLYGYTF,TGTGCCAGTAAGGCGGGACCGTCCAGGGACCTCTATGGCTACACCTTC
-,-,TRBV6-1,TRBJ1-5,CASSPGLSDNQPQHF,TGTGCCAGCAGTCCGGGGTTGTCAGACAATCAGCCCCAGCATTTT
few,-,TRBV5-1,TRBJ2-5,CASSGGTGGYQETQYF,TGCGCCAGCAGCGGGGGCACGGGCGGTTATCAAGAGACCCAGTACTTC
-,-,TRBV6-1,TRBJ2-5,CASSEIRRGGAETQYF,TGTGCCAGCAGTGAAATTCGTCGGGGCGGGGCAGAGACCCAGTACTTC
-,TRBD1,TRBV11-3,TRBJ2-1,CASSLVGQGTYNEQFF,TGTGCCAGCAGCTTAGTGGGACAGGGGACCTACAATGAGCAGTTCTTC
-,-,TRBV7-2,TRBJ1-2,CASSRDNYGYTF,TGTGCCAGCAGTAGAGATAACTATGGCTACACCTTC
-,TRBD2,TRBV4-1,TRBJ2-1,CASCRLAGSTDEQFF,TGCGCCAGCTGTAGACTAGCGGGGAGCACTGATGAGCAGTTCTTC
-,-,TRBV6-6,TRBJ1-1,CASRSVTVNTEAFF,TGTGCCAGCAGATCCGTGACTGTGAACACTGAAGCTTTCTTT
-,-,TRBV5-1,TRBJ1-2,CASSSEEGGYGYTF,TGCGCCAGCAGCTCTGAAGAGGGCGGCTATGGCTACACCTTC
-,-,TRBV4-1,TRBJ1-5,CASSQEVQINQPQHF,TGCGCCAGCAGCCAAGAGGTACAGATCAATCAGCCCCAGCATTTT
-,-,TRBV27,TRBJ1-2,CASRTVKTNYGYTF,TGTGCCAGCAGAACAGTTAAAACTAACTATGGCTACACCTTC
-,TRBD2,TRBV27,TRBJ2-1,CASSLGTSGGGEQFF,TGTGCCAGCAGTTTAGGGACTAGCGGGGGGGGTGAGCAGTTCTTC
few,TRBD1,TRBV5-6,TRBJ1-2,CASRQDRPLVGGYTF,TGTGCCAGCAGACAGGACAGGCCCCTAGTGGGCGGCTACACCTTC
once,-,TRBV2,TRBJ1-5,CASGLGQPQHF,TGTGCCAGCGGTCTCGGGCAGCCCCAGCATTTT
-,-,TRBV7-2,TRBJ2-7,CASSTREGASEQYF,TGTGCCAGCAGCACCCGGGAGGGGGCCAGCGAGCAGTACTTC
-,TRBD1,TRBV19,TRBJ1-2,CASSDGRGPYGYTF,TGTGCCAGTAGTGATGGCAGGGGGCCCTATGGCTACACCTTC
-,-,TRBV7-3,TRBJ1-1,CASSPTGPNTEAFF,TGTGCCAGCAGTCCCACAGGCCCGAACACTGAAGCTTTCTTT
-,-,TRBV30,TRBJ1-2,CAWRRGKSGYGYTF,TGTGCCTGGAGGCGGGGCAAATCGGGATATGGCTACACCTTC
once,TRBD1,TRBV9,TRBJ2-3,CASSEGTGGRYTDTQYF,TGTGCCAGCAGCGAGGGGACAGGGGGCCGGTACACAGATACGCAGTATTTT
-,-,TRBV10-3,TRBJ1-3,CAIRWGNTIYF,TGTGCCATCCGGTGGGGAAACACCATATATTTT
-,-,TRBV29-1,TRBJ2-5,CSVETTWGRDWSQETQYF,TGCAGCGTTGAGACGACGTGGGGTCGGGACTGGTCTCAAGAGACCCAGTACTTC
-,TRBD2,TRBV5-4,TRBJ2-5,CASSATSGHQETQYF,TGTGCCAGCAGCGCCACTAGCGGCCACCAAGAGACCCAGTACTTC
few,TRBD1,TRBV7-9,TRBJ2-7,CASSQTGQSYEQYF,TGTGCCAGCAGCCAGACAGGGCAATCCTACGAGCAGTACTTC
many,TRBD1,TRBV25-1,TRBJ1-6,CASSWDRNNSPLHF,TGTGCCAGCAGTTGGGACAGAAATAATTCACCCCTCCACTTT
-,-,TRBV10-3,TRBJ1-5,CASRDTDQPQHF,TGTGCCAGCCGGGACACCGATCAGCCCCAGCATTTT
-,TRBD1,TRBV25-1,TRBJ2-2,CASSRDRVTGELFF,TGTGCCAGCAGCCGGGACAGGGTCACCGGGGAGCTGTTTTTT
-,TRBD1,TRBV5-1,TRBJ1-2,CASSLGTGAYGYTF,TGCGCCAGCAGCTTGGGGACAGGCGCCTATGGCTACACCTTC
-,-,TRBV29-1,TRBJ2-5,CSVDRKETQYF,TGCAGCGTCGACAGAAAAGAGACCCAGTACTTC
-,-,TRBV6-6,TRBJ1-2,CASGTPGSPNYGYTF,TGTGCCAGCGGAACCCCGGGGTCCCCTAACTATGGCTACACCTTC
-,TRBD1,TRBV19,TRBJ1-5,CASSITGGGNQPQHF,TGTGCCAGTAGTATAACAGGGGGAGGGAATCAGCCCCAGCATTTT
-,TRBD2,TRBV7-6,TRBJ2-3,CASSFKAGATDTQYF,TGTGCCAGCAGCTTCAAAGCGGGGGCTACTGATACGCAGTATTTT
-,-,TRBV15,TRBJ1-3,CAIGGNRLSSGNTIYF,TGTGCCATCGGGGGGAACAGACTTTCCTCTGGAAACACCATATATTTT
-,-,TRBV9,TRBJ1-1,CASSPQGNTEAFF,TGTGCCAGCAGCCCCCAGGGGAACACTGAAGCTTTCTTT
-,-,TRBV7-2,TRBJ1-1,CASSLIPRETEAFF,TGTGCCAGCAGCTTAATTCCTCGGGAAACTGAAGCTTTCTTT
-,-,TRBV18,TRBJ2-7,CASSPNTPSASYEQYF,TGTGCCAGCTCACCTAACACGCCGAGCGCTTCCTACGAGCAGTACTTC
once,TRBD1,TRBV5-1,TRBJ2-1,CASSLGGRDNEQFF,TGCGCCAGCAGCTTAGGGGGCCGGGACAATGAGCAGTTCTTC
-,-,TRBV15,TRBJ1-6,CATSREPSGRVNSPLHF,TGTGCCACCAGCAGAGAACCCTCAGGCAGGGTGAATTCACCCCTCCACTTT
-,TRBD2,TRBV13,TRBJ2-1,CASSHLPGGGAYNEQFF,TGTGCCAGCAGCCACCTCCCCGGCGGGGGGGCCTACAATGAGCAGTTCTTC
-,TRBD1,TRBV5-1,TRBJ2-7,CASSMRTGGFYEQYF,TGCGCCAGCAGCATGCGGACAGGGGGCTTCTACGAGCAGTACTTC
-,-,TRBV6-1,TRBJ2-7,CASSKGNSYEQYF,TGTGCCAGCAGTAAGGGGAACTCCTACGAGCAGTACTTC
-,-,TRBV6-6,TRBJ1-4,CASSFNEKLFF,TGTGCCAGCAGCTTTAATGAAAAACTGTTTTTT
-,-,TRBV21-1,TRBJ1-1,CASSKGQGGEAFF,TGTGCCAGCAGCAAAGGACAGGGAGGTGAAGCTTTCTTT
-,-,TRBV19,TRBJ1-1,CASSSANRDTEAFF,TGTGCCAGTAGTAGCGCGAATCGGGACACTGAAGCTTTCTTT
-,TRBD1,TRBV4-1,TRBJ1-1,CASSQRTGNTEAFF,TGCGCCAGCAGCCAGAGGACAGGGAACACTGAAGCTTTCTTT
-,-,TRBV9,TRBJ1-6,CASSGTEGNSPLHF,TGTGCCAGCAGCGGGACCGAGGGCAATTCACCCCTCCACTTT
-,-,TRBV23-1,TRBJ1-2,CASSQFNRDTWTNYGYTF,TGCGCCAGCAGTCAATTCAACCGGGATACCTGGACTAACTATGGCTACACCTTC
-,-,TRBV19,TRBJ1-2,CASSIRVSNYGYTF,TGTGCCAGTAGTATCAGGGTCTCTAACTATGGCTACACCTTC
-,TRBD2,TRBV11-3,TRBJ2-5,CASSLALAGTQETQYF,TGTGCCAGCAGCTTAGCCCTAGCGGGGACCCAAGAGACCCAGTACTTC
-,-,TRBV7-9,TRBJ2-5,CASSLLTGLGETQYF,TGTGCCAGCAGCTTACTCACAGGGCTTGGAGAGACCCAGTACTTC
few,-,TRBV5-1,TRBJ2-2,CASSPMGAANTGELFF,TGCGCCAGCAGCCCCATGGGAGCCGCGAACACCGGGGAGCTGTTTTTT
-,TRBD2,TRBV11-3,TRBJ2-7,CASGAGAKSYEQYF,TGTGCCAGCGGAGCGGGGGCCAAATCCTACGAGCAGTACTTC
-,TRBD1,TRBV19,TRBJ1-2,CASSPPRHRGDGYTF,TGTGCCAGTAGCCCCCCTAGGCACAGGGGCGATGGCTACACCTTC
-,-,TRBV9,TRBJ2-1,CASSVPGIDEQFF,TGTGCCAGCAGCGTACCAGGGATCGATGAGCAGTTCTTC